This is a list of T cell receptor beta chains from one sample in a study of shared clonotypes between healthy human individuals. Generated by immunoSEQ multiplex PCR, the TCRdb table keeps only in-frame clones and is missing some. The sample shows about 2 million clones, just under 95% of them seen only once. Sample: naive CD8+ T cells sorted from blood. These receptor sequences come from a man younger than 35 in good health. Each CDR3 is given with its conserved first and last residue. Fields, in order: J gene, D gene, V gene, clone size, CDR3 protein, CDR3 DNA. D genes are given only for firm matches. Clone size is not always given. Where it is, it says once, few, many or a class for expanded clones.

j_gene: TRBJ2-1
d_gene: .
v_gene: TRBV2
abundance: .
CDR3aa: CASSEAQGHEQFF
CDR3nt: TGTGCCAGCAGTGAAGCTCAGGGACATGAGCAGTTCTTC

j_gene: TRBJ2-7
d_gene: TRBD1
v_gene: TRBV7-6
abundance: .
CDR3aa: CASSLASVRGSGEQYF
CDR3nt: TGTGCCAGCAGCTTAGCGTCTGTCAGGGGGTCGGGCGAGCAGTACTTC

j_gene: TRBJ2-7
d_gene: TRBD1
v_gene: TRBV29-1
abundance: .
CDR3aa: CSGQGAENEQYF
CDR3nt: TGCAGCGGGCAGGGGGCGGAAAACGAGCAGTACTTC

j_gene: TRBJ1-2
d_gene: TRBD1
v_gene: TRBV30
abundance: .
CDR3aa: CAWYSTGQGGWGYTF
CDR3nt: TGTGCCTGGTACTCAACCGGACAGGGAGGTTGGGGCTACACCTTC

j_gene: TRBJ2-2
d_gene: TRBD2
v_gene: TRBV27
abundance: .
CDR3aa: CASSLVGTSGTGELFF
CDR3nt: TGTGCCAGCAGTTTAGTAGGGACTAGCGGGACCGGGGAGCTGTTTTTT

j_gene: TRBJ1-1
d_gene: .
v_gene: TRBV7-9
abundance: .
CDR3aa: CASSISIDGDLNTEAFF
CDR3nt: TGTGCCAGCAGCATAAGTATAGATGGGGACCTGAACACTGAAGCTTTCTTT

j_gene: TRBJ2-7
d_gene: .
v_gene: TRBV2
abundance: .
CDR3aa: CASSEGHLLGYEQYF
CDR3nt: TGTGCCAGCAGTGAGGGACACCTACTCGGCTACGAGCAGTACTTC

j_gene: TRBJ1-1
d_gene: .
v_gene: TRBV10-1
abundance: .
CDR3aa: CASSRDSGTEAFF
CDR3nt: TGCGCCAGCAGCCGGGACTCGGGGACTGAAGCTTTCTTT

j_gene: TRBJ2-6
d_gene: .
v_gene: TRBV11-3
abundance: once
CDR3aa: CASSLVLFRQAGANVLTF
CDR3nt: TGTGCCAGCAGCTTAGTCCTATTCCGACAGGCTGGGGCCAACGTCCTGACTTTC

j_gene: TRBJ1-2
d_gene: .
v_gene: TRBV12-5
abundance: .
CDR3aa: CASGLWGVDDYGYTF
CDR3nt: TGTGCTAGTGGTTTGTGGGGGGTGGATGATTATGGCTACACCTTC

j_gene: TRBJ1-2
d_gene: .
v_gene: TRBV29-1
abundance: .
CDR3aa: CSVEDQQFYGYTF
CDR3nt: TGCAGCGTTGAAGATCAACAGTTCTATGGCTACACCTTC

j_gene: TRBJ2-7
d_gene: TRBD2
v_gene: TRBV7-9
abundance: .
CDR3aa: CASSHSGGVAYF
CDR3nt: TGTGCCAGCAGCCACAGTGGGGGGGTGGCGTACTTC

j_gene: TRBJ1-1
d_gene: .
v_gene: TRBV27
abundance: medium-sized
CDR3aa: CASSLGGLNTEAFF
CDR3nt: TGTGCCAGCAGTTTAGGGGGCCTGAACACTGAAGCTTTCTTT

j_gene: TRBJ2-1
d_gene: TRBD1
v_gene: TRBV7-7
abundance: .
CDR3aa: CASSPTGRDEQFF
CDR3nt: TGTGCTAGCAGTCCGACAGGGCGGGATGAGCAGTTCTTC

j_gene: TRBJ2-7
d_gene: .
v_gene: TRBV5-6
abundance: .
CDR3aa: CASSPGSSSYEQYF
CDR3nt: TGTGCCAGCAGCCCGGGTTCCAGCTCCTACGAGCAGTACTTC

j_gene: TRBJ2-7
d_gene: TRBD2
v_gene: TRBV27
abundance: once
CDR3aa: CASLGGGGYEQYF
CDR3nt: TGTGCCAGCCTTGGCGGGGGAGGCTACGAGCAGTACTTC

j_gene: TRBJ1-1
d_gene: .
v_gene: TRBV5-8
abundance: .
CDR3aa: CASSLISTEAFF
CDR3nt: TGTGCCAGCAGCTTGATCAGCACTGAAGCTTTCTTT

j_gene: TRBJ1-1
d_gene: TRBD1
v_gene: TRBV5-6
abundance: .
CDR3aa: CASRSTGGTEAFF
CDR3nt: TGTGCCAGCAGATCTACAGGGGGCACTGAAGCTTTCTTT

j_gene: TRBJ2-7
d_gene: .
v_gene: TRBV9
abundance: .
CDR3aa: CASSGGTRPTYEQYF
CDR3nt: TGTGCCAGCAGCGGGGGGACACGCCCTACCTACGAGCAGTACTTC

j_gene: TRBJ2-1
d_gene: TRBD2
v_gene: TRBV27
abundance: .
CDR3aa: CASSPSGGEKNNEQFF
CDR3nt: TGTGCCAGCAGTCCATCCGGGGGGGAGAAGAACAATGAGCAGTTCTTC

j_gene: TRBJ2-3
d_gene: .
v_gene: TRBV6-5
abundance: .
CDR3aa: CASSYSFQTDTQYF
CDR3nt: TGTGCCAGCAGTTACTCGTTCCAGACGGATACGCAGTATTTT

j_gene: TRBJ2-7
d_gene: TRBD2
v_gene: TRBV10-3
abundance: .
CDR3aa: CAISEPGTSGYEQYF
CDR3nt: TGTGCCATCAGTGAACCCGGGACTAGCGGCTACGAGCAGTACTTC

j_gene: TRBJ2-2
d_gene: .
v_gene: TRBV7-2
abundance: .
CDR3aa: CASSPAQNTGELFF
CDR3nt: TGTGCCAGCAGCCCCGCTCAGAACACCGGGGAGCTGTTTTTT

j_gene: TRBJ2-1
d_gene: .
v_gene: TRBV5-6
abundance: .
CDR3aa: CASSLGAEQFF
CDR3nt: TGTGCCAGCAGCTTGGGTGCTGAGCAGTTCTTC

j_gene: TRBJ1-6
d_gene: .
v_gene: TRBV6-6
abundance: .
CDR3aa: CASSHNQNSPLHF
CDR3nt: TGTGCCAGCAGTCACAACCAGAATTCACCCCTCCACTTT

j_gene: TRBJ1-3
d_gene: TRBD1
v_gene: TRBV28
abundance: .
CDR3aa: CASSLSDRGNTIYF
CDR3nt: TGTGCCAGCAGTCTCTCGGACAGGGGAAACACCATATATTTT

j_gene: TRBJ2-3
d_gene: .
v_gene: TRBV11-2
abundance: once
CDR3aa: CASFPGTHTDTQYF
CDR3nt: TGTGCCAGCTTCCCCGGGACACACACAGATACGCAGTATTTT

j_gene: TRBJ2-7
d_gene: .
v_gene: TRBV27
abundance: .
CDR3aa: CASSLSSGYYEQYF
CDR3nt: TGTGCCAGCAGTTTATCGTCAGGGTATTACGAGCAGTACTTC

j_gene: TRBJ2-1
d_gene: TRBD1
v_gene: TRBV19
abundance: .
CDR3aa: CASSMARDRGQYEQFF
CDR3nt: TGTGCCAGTAGTATGGCCCGTGACAGGGGGCAATATGAGCAGTTCTTC

j_gene: TRBJ2-7
d_gene: .
v_gene: TRBV5-1
abundance: .
CDR3aa: CASSFDSSYEQYF
CDR3nt: TGCGCCAGCAGCTTTGACAGCTCCTACGAGCAGTACTTC

j_gene: TRBJ2-3
d_gene: TRBD1
v_gene: TRBV7-9
abundance: once
CDR3aa: CASSLPLPGQGTSTDTQYF
CDR3nt: TGTGCCAGCAGCTTACCCCTCCCGGGACAGGGCACTAGCACAGATACGCAGTATTTT

j_gene: TRBJ2-3
d_gene: TRBD2
v_gene: TRBV27
abundance: once
CDR3aa: CASSPGTSGTDTQYF
CDR3nt: TGTGCCAGCAGTCCAGGGACTAGCGGCACAGATACGCAGTATTTT

j_gene: TRBJ1-1
d_gene: TRBD1
v_gene: TRBV5-4
abundance: .
CDR3aa: CASSKTQGAGWTEAFF
CDR3nt: TGTGCCAGCAGCAAGACACAGGGGGCTGGTTGGACTGAAGCTTTCTTT

j_gene: TRBJ2-1
d_gene: .
v_gene: TRBV5-4
abundance: .
CDR3aa: CASSQRTSVYEQFF
CDR3nt: TGTGCCAGCAGCCAGCGGACATCTGTCTATGAGCAGTTCTTC

j_gene: TRBJ1-1
d_gene: TRBD1
v_gene: TRBV19
abundance: .
CDR3aa: CASSGDSLGTEAFF
CDR3nt: TGTGCCAGTAGTGGGGACAGCCTGGGGACTGAAGCTTTCTTT

j_gene: TRBJ2-3
d_gene: TRBD2
v_gene: TRBV9
abundance: .
CDR3aa: CASSFSGTSTDTQYF
CDR3nt: TGTGCCAGCAGCTTCAGCGGGACCTCCACAGATACGCAGTATTTT

j_gene: TRBJ2-5
d_gene: .
v_gene: TRBV6-5
abundance: once
CDR3aa: CASSYDRGETQYF
CDR3nt: TGTGCCAGCAGTTATGATCGGGGAGAGACCCAGTACTTC

j_gene: TRBJ2-3
d_gene: .
v_gene: TRBV27
abundance: .
CDR3aa: CASSPRDGSPYRTDTQYF
CDR3nt: TGTGCCAGCAGTCCTCGCGACGGGAGCCCCTATCGCACAGATACGCAGTATTTT

j_gene: TRBJ2-7
d_gene: TRBD2
v_gene: TRBV7-8
abundance: .
CDR3aa: CASSPRTSGAYEQYF
CDR3nt: TGTGCCAGCAGCCCTAGGACTAGCGGGGCCTACGAGCAGTACTTC

j_gene: TRBJ2-7
d_gene: TRBD1
v_gene: TRBV19
abundance: .
CDR3aa: CASSIRTGSEQYF
CDR3nt: TGTGCCAGTAGTATTCGGACAGGGAGCGAGCAGTACTTC

j_gene: TRBJ2-7
d_gene: TRBD2
v_gene: TRBV29-1
abundance: .
CDR3aa: CSVVGGDSYEQYF
CDR3nt: TGCAGCGTTGTTGGGGGGGACTCCTACGAGCAGTACTTC

j_gene: TRBJ2-2
d_gene: TRBD2
v_gene: TRBV4-1
abundance: .
CDR3aa: CASSLSGSPTGELFF
CDR3nt: TGCGCCAGCAGCCTAAGCGGGAGCCCCACCGGGGAGCTGTTTTTT

j_gene: TRBJ1-5
d_gene: .
v_gene: TRBV12-2
abundance: .
CDR3aa: CASRSPEGPRGQPQHF
CDR3nt: TGTGCAAGTCGCTCGCCTGAGGGGCCCCGGGGGCAGCCCCAGCATTTT

j_gene: TRBJ2-7
d_gene: TRBD1
v_gene: TRBV29-1
abundance: once
CDR3aa: CSVRTGGNEQYF
CDR3nt: TGCAGCGTCCGGACAGGGGGGAACGAGCAGTACTTC

j_gene: TRBJ1-2
d_gene: TRBD1
v_gene: TRBV9
abundance: .
CDR3aa: CASSTGTGTYGYTF
CDR3nt: TGTGCCAGCAGCACCGGGACAGGGACCTATGGCTACACCTTC

j_gene: TRBJ1-1
d_gene: .
v_gene: TRBV18
abundance: .
CDR3aa: CASSQEPNTEAFF
CDR3nt: TGTGCCAGCTCACAGGAACCTAACACTGAAGCTTTCTTT

j_gene: TRBJ1-3
d_gene: .
v_gene: TRBV6-1
abundance: .
CDR3aa: CASSEDRSSGNTIYF
CDR3nt: TGTGCCAGCAGTGAAGACAGGAGCTCTGGAAACACCATATATTTT

j_gene: TRBJ2-1
d_gene: .
v_gene: TRBV6-6
abundance: .
CDR3aa: CATSTGRGAYNEQFF
CDR3nt: TGTGCCACCTCCACAGGTCGGGGCGCTTACAATGAGCAGTTCTTC

j_gene: TRBJ2-7
d_gene: TRBD2
v_gene: TRBV7-6
abundance: .
CDR3aa: CASSLWPSGSYEQYF
CDR3nt: TGTGCCAGCAGCTTATGGCCTAGCGGATCCTACGAGCAGTACTTC

j_gene: TRBJ2-7
d_gene: .
v_gene: TRBV2
abundance: .
CDR3aa: CASSEDTGSYEQYF
CDR3nt: TGTGCCAGCAGTGAAGACACGGGCTCCTACGAGCAGTACTTC

j_gene: TRBJ2-7
d_gene: .
v_gene: TRBV7-2
abundance: .
CDR3aa: CASSPDGGTLIIYEQYF
CDR3nt: TGTGCCAGCAGCCCCGATGGGGGGACCCTAATTATTTACGAGCAGTACTTC

j_gene: TRBJ2-7
d_gene: TRBD2
v_gene: TRBV10-3
abundance: once
CDR3aa: CAISHGLAEPSLGEQYF
CDR3nt: TGTGCCATCAGCCACGGACTAGCGGAGCCATCCCTAGGGGAGCAGTACTTC

j_gene: TRBJ2-1
d_gene: .
v_gene: TRBV7-9
abundance: .
CDR3aa: CASSLAVVNNEQFF
CDR3nt: TGTGCCAGCAGCTTAGCGGTAGTAAACAATGAGCAGTTCTTC

j_gene: TRBJ2-1
d_gene: .
v_gene: TRBV7-7
abundance: .
CDR3aa: CASSPGALAYNEQFF
CDR3nt: TGTGCTAGCAGCCCCGGGGCCTTAGCGTATAATGAGCAGTTCTTC